These 17 T cell receptor beta chains came from one sample sequenced in a study of T-cell reconstitution after alpha-beta-depleted transplantation in children. Construction of the TCRbeta library involved unique molecular identifiers. Via MiXCR, TCRdb re-called the PCR reads, giving one row per CDR3 protein. Of 450,000 to 600,000 distinct CDR3 sequences listed, about an eighth are singletons. Specimen: PBMCs, mostly from graft donor cells, collected 360 days after TCRalphabeta/CD19-depleted stem cell transplant. These receptors came from a male patient aged 10 to 17 who had a stem cell transplant for acute myeloid leukemia, so the T cells may come from the graft donor.

This clonotype occurred a few times. The genes are TRBV2 and TRBJ2-7; the match to TRBD2 covers 13 bases. Germline CDR1 and CDR2: SNHLY and FYNNEI. V gave up 6 bases and J gave up 2 bases; unmatched junction bases: 7. CDR3 length: 16 residues. Here the CDR3 DNA reads TGTGCCAGCAGAGCCAGACTAGCGGGAGGTACCTACGAGCAGTACTTC. Encoded protein: CASRARLAGGTYEQYF.

This clonotype was seen ten or more times. The V gene is TRBV7-3, the J gene TRBJ2-5; 9 nucleotides align to TRBD2. CDR3 length: 16 residues. Looked up from germline, CDR1 is SGHTA and CDR2 is FQGTGA. The ends lost 5 bases at V and 5 bases at J; junction bases unmatched: 12. CDR3 sequence: CASSPGASGRKETQYF. CDR3 bases: TGTGCCAGCAGCCCCGGAGCCAGCGGGAGGAAGGAGACCCAGTACTTC.

This clonotype has at least ten counts. The J gene is TRBJ2-1, the V gene TRBV5-1; D is ambiguous. The germline V and J ends were trimmed by 4 bases and 5 bases, with 10 bases remaining between them. The germline V gene encodes CDR1 SGHRS and CDR2 YFSETQ. The CDR3 spans 13 residues. CDR3 nucleotide sequence: TGCGCCAGCAGCCCCGGAGCTCACAATGAGCAGTTCTTC. The encoded protein is CASSPGAHNEQFF.

This chain uses TRBV20-1 with TRBJ2-7; the match to TRBD2 covers 13 bases. The J segment lost 6 bases and the V segment lost 5 bases, leaving 13 bases of the junction unmatched. Germline CDR1 DFQATT, CDR2 SNEGSKA (reference sequence). The CDR3 consists of 16 residues. Written as DNA, the CDR3 is TGCAGTGCTGACCAATGGACTAGCGGGAGATCCCTCGAGCAGTACTTC. Translating gives CSADQWTSGRSLEQYF.

This clonotype appeared a few times. The rearrangement links TRBV11-1 to TRBJ1-1; 7 bases agree with TRBD1. This CDR3 contains 14 residues. V dropped 4 bases and J dropped 1; count of bases not matched to a gene: 3. CDR1 is SGHAT, CDR2 FQDESV, per germline (reference sequence). CDR3 bases: TGTGCCAGCAGCTCCCGACAGGGGAACACTGAAGCTTTCTTT. Protein sequence: CASSSRQGNTEAFF. Full variable domain (rest looked up from reference TRBV11-1 and TRBJ1-1): EAEVAQSPRYKITEKSQAVAFWCDPISGHATLYWYRQILGQGPELLVQFQDESVVDDSQLPKDRFSAERLKGVDSTLKIQPAELGDSAMYLCASSSRQGNTEAFFGQGTRLTVV.

The gene calls are TRBV10-3 and TRBJ2-3, with D uncertain. V gave up 7 bases and J gave up 0 bases, with 8 bases separating them. The V gene's germline CDR1 is ENHRY and CDR2 SYGVKD. The CDR3 runs 13 residues. The DNA of the CDR3 is TGTGCCATCACGCAAGCAAGCACAGATACGCAGTATTTT. This sequence encodes CAITQASTDTQYF.

Worth noting for this clonotype: Given a much more abundant clone one base away, this may be a read error. V usage is TRBV11-3 and J usage is TRBJ2-1, with D possibly matching TRBD2 (6 bases). From germline, CDR1 is SGHNT and CDR2 YENEEA. This CDR3 region has 14 residues. For the CDR3, the DNA is TGTGCCAGAAGCTTAGGACCTCTGGAGGGGCAGCAGTTCTTC. Translating gives CARSLGPLEGQQFF.

In this sample, this clonotype turned up a few times. The chain links TRBV5-1 to TRBJ1-5, with unresolved D. The germline V and J ends were trimmed by 0 bases and 9 bases, with 13 bases remaining between them. The CDR3 has 14 residues. Germline V gene lookup returns CDR1 SGHRS and CDR2 YFSETQ. The CDR3 sequence is CASSLAVGGLPQHF. The DNA of the CDR3 is TGCGCCAGCAGCTTGGCTGTAGGTGGCCTGCCCCAGCATTTT.

This chain connects TRBV21-1 to TRBJ2-3; TRBD2 is taken as the D call from the table, unchecked against the DNA. TRBV21-1 is listed as a pseudogene. CDR3 size: 18 residues. The CDR3 loop is CASSPHDSLAGSTDTQYF. The CDR3 DNA follows: TGTGCCAGCAGTCCCCACGACTCGCTAGCGGGAAGCACAGATACGCAGTATTTT.

This chain uses TRBV7-9 with TRBJ2-4; perhaps D is TRBD1 or TRBD2 (6 bases each). The V gene's germline CDR1 is SEHNR and CDR2 FQNEAQ (reference sequence). The V end was cut by 5 bases, the J end by 9 bases, with 14 bases between. There are 13 residues in the CDR3. This chain's CDR3 is CASSPVGGGIQYF. As DNA, the CDR3 is TGTGCCAGCAGCCCGGTGGGGGGCGGCATTCAGTACTTC.

This clonotype was seen a few times. The V gene is TRBV7-3, the J gene TRBJ2-3; weak D call: TRBD2 (6 bases). V lost 0 bases and J 0 bases, leaving 13 bases between the germline ends. Germline values: CDR1 SGHTA, CDR2 FQGTGA. This CDR3 region has 17 residues. The DNA of the CDR3 is TGTGCCAGCAGCTTAACTGCGGCGGGGCCTAGCACAGATACGCAGTATTTT. It specifies CASSLTAAGPSTDTQYF. Full variable domain (rest looked up from reference TRBV7-3 and TRBJ2-3): GAGVSQTPSNKVTEKGKYVELRCDPISGHTALYWYRQSLGQGPEFLIYFQGTGAADDSGLPNDRFFAVRPEGSVSTLKIQRTERGDSAVYLCASSLTAAGPSTDTQYFGPGTRLTVL.

The V and J genes are TRBV4-3 and TRBJ2-7; TRBD2 agrees at 10 bases. The CDR3 loop spans 18 amino acids. Germline-derived CDR1 and CDR2 are LGHNA and YSLEER. With 1 base clipped from V and 0 bases from J, the junction kept 9 bases outside the gene matches. The CDR3 DNA follows: TGCGCCAGCAGCCAAGGAGTTTTAGCGGGAGGTCACTCCTACGAGCAGTACTTC. Its translation is CASSQGVLAGGHSYEQYF.

This clonotype was counted only a few times. The rearrangement links TRBV18 to TRBJ2-7; unclear D gene. CDR1 and CDR2 from the germline V gene are KGHSH and LQKENI. CDR3 length: 14 amino acids. The V gene lost 3 bases and the J gene lost 0 bases, with 9 bases spanning the gap. The CDR3 protein is CASSPSRISYEQYF. The CDR3 DNA follows: TGTGCCAGCTCACCTAGCAGGATCTCCTACGAGCAGTACTTC.

The sample holds a few counts of this clonotype. The gene calls are TRBV20-1 and TRBJ2-7, with 13 bases aligning to TRBD2. Germline CDR1 and CDR2: DFQATT and SNEGSKA (reference sequence). V shed 7 bases and J 0 bases; nucleotides not matched to a gene: 3. This CDR3 contains 14 residues. The CDR3 is CSGRTSGSSYEQYF. The CDR3 DNA sequence: TGCAGTGGCCGGACTAGCGGGAGCTCCTACGAGCAGTACTTC.

As concerns this clonotype: A much larger clone sits a single nucleotide away, making a read error possible. The rearrangement uses TRBV20-1 and TRBJ2-1; TRBD2 aligns across 8 bases. From germline, CDR1 is DFQATT and CDR2 SNEGSKA (reference sequence). V lost 3 bases and J lost 6; bases outside the gene matches: 4. This CDR3 is built from 13 residues. Here the CDR3 reads CSASGRAFNEQFF. Here the CDR3 DNA reads TGCAGTGCTAGCGGGAGGGCCTTCAATGAGCAGTTCTTC.

The chain is built from TRBV18 and TRBJ2-7; 8 bases agree with TRBD2. V lost 6 bases, J lost 7 bases, and 14 bases stayed unmatched. The CDR3 has 15 residues. Germline lookup yields CDR1 KGHSH and CDR2 LQKENI. CDR3 residues: CASSLLRGDREEQYF. CDR3 bases: TGTGCCAGCTCCCTCTTGCGGGGGGATCGGGAAGAGCAGTACTTC.

This clonotype was observed many times. The V and J genes are TRBV6-2 or TRBV6-3 and TRBJ1-1; no clear D gene. Germline loops: CDR1 MNHEY, CDR2 SVGEGT. Trimming stripped 2 bases from V and 1 base from J, with 8 bases between. The CDR3 covers 14 residues. The CDR3 loop is CASSYLLGNTEAFF. Written as DNA, the CDR3 is TGTGCCAGCAGTTACCTCCTAGGGAACACTGAAGCTTTCTTT.